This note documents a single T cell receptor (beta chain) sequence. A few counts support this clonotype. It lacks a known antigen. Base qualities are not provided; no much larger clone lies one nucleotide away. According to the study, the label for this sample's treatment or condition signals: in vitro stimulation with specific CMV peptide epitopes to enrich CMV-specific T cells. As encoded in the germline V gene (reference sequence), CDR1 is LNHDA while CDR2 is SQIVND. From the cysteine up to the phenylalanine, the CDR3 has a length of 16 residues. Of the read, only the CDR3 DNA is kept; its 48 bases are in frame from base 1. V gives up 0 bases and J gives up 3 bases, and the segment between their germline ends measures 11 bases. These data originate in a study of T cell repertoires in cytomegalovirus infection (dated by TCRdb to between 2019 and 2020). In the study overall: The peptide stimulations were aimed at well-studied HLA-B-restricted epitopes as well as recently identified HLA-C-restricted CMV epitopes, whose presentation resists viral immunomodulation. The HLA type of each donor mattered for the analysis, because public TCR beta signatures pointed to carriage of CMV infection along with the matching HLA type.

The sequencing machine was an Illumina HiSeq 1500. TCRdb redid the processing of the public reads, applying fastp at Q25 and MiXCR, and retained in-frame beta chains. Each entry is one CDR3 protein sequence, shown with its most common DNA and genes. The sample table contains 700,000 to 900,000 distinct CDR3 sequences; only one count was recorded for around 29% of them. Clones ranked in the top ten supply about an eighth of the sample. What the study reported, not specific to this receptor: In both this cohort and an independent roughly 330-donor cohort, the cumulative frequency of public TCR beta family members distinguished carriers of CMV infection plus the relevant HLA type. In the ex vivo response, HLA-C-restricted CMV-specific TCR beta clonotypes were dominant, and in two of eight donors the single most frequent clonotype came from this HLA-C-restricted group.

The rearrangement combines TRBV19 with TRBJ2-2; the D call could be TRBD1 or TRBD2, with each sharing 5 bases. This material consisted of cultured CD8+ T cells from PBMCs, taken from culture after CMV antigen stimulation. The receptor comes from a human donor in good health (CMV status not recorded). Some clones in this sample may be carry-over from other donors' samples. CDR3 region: CASSIEGDAYTGELFF. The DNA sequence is TGTGCCAGTAGTATAGAGGGGGATGCCTACACCGGGGAGCTGTTTTTT.